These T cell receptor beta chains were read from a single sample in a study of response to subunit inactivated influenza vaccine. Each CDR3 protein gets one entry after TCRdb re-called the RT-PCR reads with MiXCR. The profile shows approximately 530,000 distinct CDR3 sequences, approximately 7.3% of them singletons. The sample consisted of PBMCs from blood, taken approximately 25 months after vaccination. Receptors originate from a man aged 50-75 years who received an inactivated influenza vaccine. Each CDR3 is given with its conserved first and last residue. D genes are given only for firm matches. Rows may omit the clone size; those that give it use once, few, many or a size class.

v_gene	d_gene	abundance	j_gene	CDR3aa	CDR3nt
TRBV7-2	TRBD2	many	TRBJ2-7	CASSPRTSGEQYF	TGTGCCAGCAGCCCTCGGACTAGCGGCGAGCAGTACTTC
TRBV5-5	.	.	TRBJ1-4	CASSLIGPTRGEKLFF	TGTGCCAGCAGCTTGATCGGGCCCACAAGGGGCGAAAAACTGTTTTTT
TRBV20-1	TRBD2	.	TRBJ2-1	CSASSGSVNEQFF	TGCAGTGCTTCTAGCGGGAGTGTTAATGAGCAGTTCTTC
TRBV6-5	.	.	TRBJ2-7	CASSNSGALYEQYF	TGTGCCAGCAGCAACTCTGGGGCCCTCTACGAGCAGTACTTC
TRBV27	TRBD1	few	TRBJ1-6	CASSWTGLSSPLHF	TGTGCCAGCAGTTGGACAGGGCTCAGTTCACCCCTCCACTTT
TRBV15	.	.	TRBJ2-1	CATSRGINEQFF	TGTGCCACCAGCAGAGGCATCAATGAGCAGTTCTTC
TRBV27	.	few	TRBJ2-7	CASSSRPGGGSYEQYF	TGTGCCAGCAGTTCGAGGCCGGGTGGGGGTTCCTACGAGCAGTACTTC
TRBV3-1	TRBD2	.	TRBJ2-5	CASSQERVAGVQETQYF	TGTGCCAGCAGCCAAGAACGAGTCGCGGGAGTCCAAGAGACCCAGTACTTC
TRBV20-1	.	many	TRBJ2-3	CSARVPRLPDTQYF	TGCAGTGCTAGAGTCCCCCGTCTGCCAGATACGCAGTATTTT
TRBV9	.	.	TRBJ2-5	CASSLGVGDQETQYF	TGTGCCAGCAGCCTAGGAGTGGGGGACCAAGAGACCCAGTACTTC
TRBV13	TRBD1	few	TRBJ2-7	CASSLGLRTGAYEQYF	TGTGCCAGCAGCTTAGGTCTTAGGACAGGAGCCTACGAGCAGTACTTC
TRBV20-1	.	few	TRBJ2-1	CSVSGPYNEQFF	TGCAGTGTTAGCGGACCCTACAATGAGCAGTTCTTC
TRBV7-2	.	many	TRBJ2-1	CASTSRTMPEQFF	TGTGCCTCCACCTCCCGGACTATGCCTGAGCAGTTCTTC
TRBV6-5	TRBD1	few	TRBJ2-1	CASSYSNPGQGYEQFF	TGTGCCAGCAGTTACTCGAACCCGGGACAGGGGTATGAGCAGTTCTTC
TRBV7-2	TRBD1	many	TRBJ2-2	CASRTGTGRTGELFF	TGTGCCAGCAGAACCGGGACAGGGAGGACCGGGGAGCTGTTTTTT
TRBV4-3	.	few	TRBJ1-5	CASSQGPGRNQPQHF	TGCGCCAGCAGCCAAGGTCCAGGGAGAAATCAGCCCCAGCATTTT
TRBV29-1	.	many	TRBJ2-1	CSVRSYNEQFF	TGCAGCGTGCGGTCCTACAATGAGCAGTTCTTC